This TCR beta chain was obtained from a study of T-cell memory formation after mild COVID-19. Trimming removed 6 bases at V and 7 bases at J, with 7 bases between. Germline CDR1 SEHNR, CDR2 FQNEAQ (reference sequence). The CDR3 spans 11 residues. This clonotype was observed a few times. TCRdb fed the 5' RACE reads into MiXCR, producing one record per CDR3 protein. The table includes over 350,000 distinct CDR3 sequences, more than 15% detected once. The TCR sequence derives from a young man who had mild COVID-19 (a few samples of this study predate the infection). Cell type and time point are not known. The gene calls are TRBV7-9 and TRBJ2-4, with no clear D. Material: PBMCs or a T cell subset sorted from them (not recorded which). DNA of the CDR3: TGTGCCAGCAGTTCAAGCAACATTCAGTACTTC. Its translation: CASSSSNIQYF.